The entry below describes one T cell receptor beta chain. V shed 5 bases and J shed 4 bases, with 3 bases lying between them. The germline V gene encodes CDR1 SEHNR and CDR2 FQNEAQ (reference sequence). This CDR3 spans 12 amino acids. 60 Vbeta and 13 Jbeta primers were used in PCR. TCRdb's table, derived via immunoSEQ multiplex PCR, lists solely in-frame clones and lacks some. The sample holds about 160,000 clones, around 77% seen once. The data were obtained in a study of cytomegalovirus exposure and HLA in healthy donors. Sequenced input: PBMCs. The source is a man aged 45 to 65 in good health and CMV-seropositive. The V and J genes are TRBV7-9 and TRBJ1-6, with no clear D. This chain's CDR3 is CASSQYNSPLHF. The CDR3 DNA reads as TGTGCCAGCAGCCAATATAATTCACCCCTCCACTTT.